The next 20 T cell receptor beta chains were all read from a single sample in a study of blood T cell repertoires in COVID-19. Assay: immunoSEQ multiplex PCR; the TCRdb copy retains only in-frame clones and omits some. The data contain 84,000 or so clones, 80% of them singletons. The sample was peripheral blood. Receptor source: a woman aged 40 to 55 with active or convalescent COVID-19.

V usage is TRBV5-1 and J usage is TRBJ1-4; D is perhaps TRBD1 (5 bases). Trimming removed 3 bases from V and 12 bases from J, with 18 bases in between. Per the germline V gene, CDR1 is SGHRS and CDR2 is YFSETQ. The CDR3 totals 14 residues. The CDR3 region is CASSSGTDYGELFF. CDR3 nucleotides: TGCGCCAGCAGCTCCGGGACGGACTACGGGGAACTGTTTTTT.

This sequence joins TRBV28 and TRBJ1-1, with TRBD1 matching 9 bases. The V and J ends lost 10 bases and 8 bases, in that order; junction bases with no gene match: 14. Germline CDR1 reads MDHEN; CDR2 reads SYDVKM. CDR3 size: 14 residues. CDR3 residues: CATLGGQGSREAFF. The CDR3 nucleotides read TGTGCCACCCTAGGGGGACAGGGCTCCCGAGAAGCTTTCTTT.

The chain carries TRBV7-9 and TRBJ1-3; D unresolved. CDR3 length: 15 residues. The germline V gene has CDR1 SEHNR and CDR2 FQNEAQ (reference sequence). Trimming cost V 4 bases and J 8 bases, with 18 bases left between them. CDR3 in amino acids: CASSSSGGQSDTIYF. CDR3 DNA sequence: TGTGCCAGCAGCTCTAGCGGCGGGCAATCAGACACCATATATTTT.

V is TRBV28 and J is TRBJ2-3; D may be TRBD2 (7 bases). V was pared by 11 bases and J by 5 bases, with 20 bases between. The CDR3 is 14 amino acids. Germline-derived CDR1 and CDR2 are MDHEN and SYDVKM. The DNA for the CDR3 is TGTGCCGGATCAAGGGGGGGCGGGAAAGATACGCAGTATTTT. It encodes CAGSRGGGKDTQYF.

This clone occurred once. The chain uses TRBV4-3 and TRBJ1-3, with 8 bases fitting TRBD1. The CDR3 spans 15 residues. Germline-derived CDR1 and CDR2 are LGHNA and YSLEER. The J segment lost 4 bases and the V segment lost 4 bases, leaving 6 bases of the junction unmatched. The CDR3 DNA follows: TGCGCCAGCAGCCGAGAAACAGGGGGAGGAAACACCATATATTTT. It encodes CASSRETGGGNTIYF.

V and J are TRBV5-5 and TRBJ2-2, with a possible D match to TRBD2 (6 bases). The V end was cut by 0 bases, the J end by 4 bases, with 13 bases between. The CDR3 is 16 residues long. In germline, CDR1 is SGHKS, CDR2 YYEKEE (reference sequence). In nucleotides, the CDR3 is TGTGCCAGCAGCTTGGTCCCCGGGAGCTTCACCGGGGAGCTGTTTTTT. It yields the protein CASSLVPGSFTGELFF.

V usage is TRBV10-3 and J usage is TRBJ1-6; D is uncertain. Per germline, CDR1 ENHRY and CDR2 SYGVKD. V gave up 3 bases and J gave up 5 bases, with 5 bases separating them. The CDR3 consists of 13 residues. DNA for the CDR3: TGTGCCATCAGTGACCTCGATAATTCACCCCTCCACTTT. Translating it yields CAISDLDNSPLHF.

This clone qualifies as medium-sized. The chain employs TRBV4-2 and TRBJ1-5; 7 bases match TRBD1. CDR1 is LGHNA, CDR2 YNFKEQ, per germline. After removal of 1 base from V and 6 bases from J, the junction contained 3 bases not matched to a gene. There are 14 residues in the CDR3. The CDR3 nucleotides are TGTGCCAGCAGCCAAGGACAGGGAGGTCAGCCCCAGCATTTT. Translated: CASSQGQGGQPQHF.

This clone came up once. The chain uses TRBV10-3 and TRBJ1-1; D uncertain. CDR1 is ENHRY, CDR2 SYGVKD, per germline. V was shortened by 7 bases and J by 5 bases, with 17 bases between the two germline ends. This CDR3 spans 14 amino acids. CDR3 sequence reads: CAITSGSGGTEAFF. CDR3 nucleotides: TGTGCCATCACCTCTGGATCCGGAGGGACTGAAGCTTTCTTT.

This chain uses TRBV28 with TRBJ1-2, with a weak D call TRBD1 (6 bases). Trimming shortened V by 8 bases and J by 2 bases, and 18 bases separated the two germline ends. The CDR3 totals 15 residues. The germline V gene has CDR1 MDHEN and CDR2 SYDVKM. CDR3 DNA sequence: TGTGCCAGCCTTTCCGGGACACGGACGAACTATGGCTACACCTTC. Translation: CASLSGTRTNYGYTF.

The chain joins TRBV11-2 to TRBJ2-2, with a tentative D call TRBD1 (6 bases). This CDR3 region has 15 residues. Trimming removed 2 bases from V and 7 bases from J, with 14 bases in between. Germline CDR1 SGHAT, CDR2 FQNNGV. In nucleotides, the CDR3 is TGTGCCAGCAGCTTAATTGGCAGGGGAATCGGGGAGCTGTTTTTT. It specifies CASSLIGRGIGELFF.

This chain connects TRBV4-3 to TRBJ2-2; tentatively, D is TRBD2 (5 bases). Germline V CDR1 and CDR2: LGHNA, YSLEER. The CDR3 runs 16 residues. The V and J ends lost 2 bases and 4 bases respectively, with 14 bases between them. CDR3 loop: CASSQSGVRGTGELFF. CDR3 DNA: TGCGCCAGCAGCCAATCAGGAGTTCGGGGCACCGGGGAGCTGTTTTTT.

The chain joins TRBV15 to TRBJ2-2, with D possibly being TRBD2 (7 bases). V was clipped by 6 bases and J by 0 bases, with 14 bases between them. CDR1 LNHNV and CDR2 YYDKDF come from the germline V gene (reference sequence). CDR3 length equals 16 residues. CDR3 DNA sequence: TGTGCCACCAGGAGGGGGGGGACGTCGAACACCGGGGAGCTGTTTTTT. Amino acids: CATRRGGTSNTGELFF.

This chain links TRBV29-1 with TRBJ2-2, with D uncertain. Germline V gives CDR1 SQVTM, CDR2 ANQGSEA. The CDR3 length is 11 residues. Trimming removed 5 bases from V and 3 bases from J, with 4 bases in between. CDR3 sequence reads: CSVSDTGELFF. The CDR3 DNA follows: TGCAGCGTTTCGGACACCGGGGAGCTGTTTTTT.

This chain connects TRBV21-1 to TRBJ1-2; the table's D call TRBD1 went unverified against the DNA. TRBV21-1 is assigned pseudogene status. This CDR3 spans 15 amino acids. The CDR3 DNA sequence: TGTGCCAGCAGCAAAGCGATCAATGGGACAACTGGCTACACCTTC. Protein sequence: CASSKAINGTTGYTF.

DNA for the CDR3: TGTGCCAGTAGTATGGGAGCGGGACGGACAGATACGCAGTATTTT. This codes for CASSMGAGRTDTQYF. The rearrangement uses TRBV19 and TRBJ2-3; 7 positions match TRBD2. Germline loops: CDR1 LNHDA, CDR2 SQIVND (reference sequence). This CDR3 spans 15 amino acids. Trimming removed 3 bases from V and 3 bases from J; junction bases left unmatched: 6.

This chain connects TRBV13 to TRBJ2-2; D might be TRBD2 (5 bases). The germline V and J ends were trimmed by 5 bases and 4 bases, with 17 bases remaining between them. The germline V gene encodes CDR1 PRHDT and CDR2 FYEKMQ (reference sequence). The CDR3 sequence is 16 residues long. CDR3 in amino acids: CASSPSGWAGTGELFF. CDR3 nucleotide sequence: TGTGCCAGCAGCCCGTCCGGGTGGGCGGGCACCGGGGAGCTGTTTTTT.

The chain uses TRBV7-9 and TRBJ1-6; 8 bases agree with TRBD1. The trim removed 3 bases at V and 7 bases at J, leaving 5 bases unmatched. Germline V CDR1 and CDR2: SEHNR, FQNEAQ (reference sequence). CDR3 size: 15 residues. The CDR3 bases are TGTGCCAGCAGCTTTCACACAGGGGGGAATTCACCCCTCCACTTT. The encoded protein is CASSFHTGGNSPLHF. Full variable domain (rest looked up from reference TRBV7-9 and TRBJ1-6): DTGVSQNPRHKITKRGQNVTFRCDPISEHNRLYWYRQTLGQGPEFLTYFQNEAQLEKSRLLSDRFSAERPKGSFSTLEIQRTEQGDSAMYLCASSFHTGGNSPLHFGNGTRLTVT.

The chain is built from TRBV5-4 and TRBJ2-3; a weak D match, TRBD1 (6 bases). This CDR3 has 15 amino acids. Per germline, CDR1 SGHNT and CDR2 YYREEE (reference sequence). V lost 0 bases and J lost 4, with 12 bases in between. CDR3 loop: CASSLGRQVADTQYF. The CDR3 coding sequence is TGTGCCAGCAGCTTGGGGCGACAGGTTGCAGATACGCAGTATTTT.

The J gene is TRBJ2-7, the V gene TRBV29-1; 7 bases align to TRBD2. Germline V gives CDR1 SQVTM, CDR2 ANQGSEA. CDR3 length equals 16 residues. Trimming cost V 0 bases and J 2 bases; bases outside gene matches: 10. The CDR3 nucleotides read TGCAGCGTTGAAGAAGCGAGTCGGGGGACTACCTACGAGCAGTACTTC. As protein: CSVEEASRGTTYEQYF.